The entry below describes one T cell receptor beta chain. What it recognizes is unknown. The data were obtained in a study of T-cell reconstitution after alpha-beta-depleted transplantation in children. Whole-study findings and limits: Surviving thymic progenitors and recipient T cells were the source of high TCRbeta diversity at day 60 in some patients. Among T cells one year after transplant, newly produced cells accounted for most counts and diversity.

The length of the CDR3 is 13 residues. V lost 3 bases, J lost 3 bases, and 8 bases lay in between. Germline V CDR1 and CDR2: ENHRY, SYGVKD. Unique molecular identifiers featured in how the TCRbeta library was prepared. TCRdb used MiXCR to reprocess the PCR reads, holding one entry per CDR3 protein. The table includes about 580,000 distinct CDR3 sequences, 20% to 25% detected once. The material was PBMCs, mostly from graft donor cells, obtained 360 days after TCRalphabeta/CD19-depleted stem cell transplant. The chain joins TRBV10-3 to TRBJ1-2; D is uncertain. The source is a boy younger than two who had a stem cell transplant for acute myeloid leukemia, so the T cells may come from the graft donor. The CDR3 nucleotides read TGTGCCATCAGTGAAGAGGAAGACTATGGCTACACCTTC. Protein: CAISEEEDYGYTF.